The clone carrying this T cell receptor (beta chain) has a handful of counts. Its target is unknown. In TCRdb, the 5' RACE reads were re-called with MiXCR into one record per CDR3 protein. The table shows 250,000 to 400,000 distinct CDR3 sequences, with around 4.5% occurring only once. Germline CDR1 SGHRS, CDR2 YFSETQ. This CDR3 comprises 13 residues. With V trimmed by 5 bases and J by 5 bases, 5 bases remained unmatched. The data were taken from a study of T cells after yellow fever vaccination. Study results and caveats: Peaking on day 5 versus 15, the secondary response was faster but weaker. Reappearance after the booster was observed for most primary-vaccination clones (more than 95% CD4, over 75% CD8).

The clonotype comes from a man between 18 and 35 years old who received the YFV17D yellow fever vaccine. The chain employs TRBV5-1 and TRBJ2-7, with TRBD1 matching over 9 bases. Sequences were derived from PBMCs, sampled 15 days after the yellow fever booster vaccination. CDR3: CASRNRDRDEQYF. Written as DNA, the CDR3 is TGCGCCAGCAGAAACCGGGACAGGGACGAGCAGTACTTC.